Listed below are T cell receptor beta chains from one sample, sequenced in a study of cytomegalovirus exposure and HLA in healthy donors. The data were produced by immunoSEQ multiplex PCR, yet TCRdb's version contains in-frame clones alone and is incomplete. The data contain 180,000 or so clones, more than 60% of them singletons. The source material was PBMCs. The receptors were gathered from a man aged 18 to 30 in good health and CMV-seronegative. CDR3s include the opening cysteine and the closing phenylalanine or tryptophan. A D gene is named only where the DNA matches it firmly. For some rows the clone size is stated as once, few or many, or as a class when expanded; others skip it.

clone_size: NA; j_call: TRBJ1-5; v_call: TRBV7-9; d_call: NA; cdr3_aa: CASSPSVSNQPQHF; cdr3_nt: TGTGCCAGCAGCCCCTCGGTTAGCAATCAGCCCCAGCATTTT
clone_size: NA; j_call: TRBJ2-1; v_call: TRBV9; d_call: NA; cdr3_aa: CASSPRRGAATYSYNEQFF; cdr3_nt: TGTGCCAGCAGCCCCCGGCGGGGAGCGGCTACCTACTCCTACAATGAGCAGTTCTTC
clone_size: few; j_call: TRBJ2-1; v_call: TRBV5-4; d_call: NA; cdr3_aa: CASSFRRVNRFNEQFF; cdr3_nt: TGTGCCAGCAGCTTCCGGAGGGTAAATCGGTTCAATGAGCAGTTCTTC
clone_size: NA; j_call: TRBJ2-7; v_call: TRBV7-2; d_call: NA; cdr3_aa: CASSLTRPSYEQYF; cdr3_nt: TGTGCCAGCAGCTTAACTAGACCCTCCTACGAGCAGTACTTC
clone_size: NA; j_call: TRBJ2-7; v_call: TRBV11-2; d_call: TRBD2; cdr3_aa: CASSLSGGDYEQYF; cdr3_nt: TGTGCCAGCAGCTTGAGCGGGGGAGACTACGAGCAGTACTTC
clone_size: NA; j_call: TRBJ2-3; v_call: TRBV11-1; d_call: TRBD2; cdr3_aa: CASRLTTSGSITTDTQYF; cdr3_nt: TGTGCCAGCAGGCTCACGACTAGCGGGAGTATTACCACAGATACGCAGTATTTT
clone_size: NA; j_call: TRBJ2-7; v_call: TRBV5-1; d_call: NA; cdr3_aa: CASSFLGQINQNYEQYF; cdr3_nt: TGCGCCAGCAGCTTTTTAGGACAGATTAATCAGAACTACGAGCAGTACTTC
clone_size: NA; j_call: TRBJ2-3; v_call: TRBV7-2; d_call: TRBD1; cdr3_aa: CASSLVGTGASTDTQYF; cdr3_nt: TGTGCCAGCAGCTTAGTGGGGACAGGTGCTAGCACAGATACGCAGTATTTT
clone_size: NA; j_call: TRBJ2-7; v_call: TRBV9; d_call: TRBD2; cdr3_aa: CASSATGTSGSYEQYF; cdr3_nt: TGTGCCAGCAGCGCTACCGGGACTAGCGGATCCTACGAGCAGTACTTC
clone_size: NA; j_call: TRBJ2-3; v_call: TRBV27; d_call: TRBD1; cdr3_aa: CASSITDRGGNTQYF; cdr3_nt: TGTGCCAGCAGTATCACCGACAGGGGAGGAAATACGCAGTATTTT
clone_size: few; j_call: TRBJ1-5; v_call: TRBV6-1; d_call: TRBD1; cdr3_aa: CASSEEGTGRRLSNQPQHF; cdr3_nt: TGTGCCAGCAGTGAAGAAGGGACAGGGAGGCGACTGAGCAATCAGCCCCAGCATTTT
clone_size: NA; j_call: TRBJ1-5; v_call: TRBV2; d_call: TRBD1; cdr3_aa: CASQTGDERQPQHF; cdr3_nt: TGTGCCAGCCAAACAGGGGATGAGCGGCAGCCCCAGCATTTT
clone_size: NA; j_call: TRBJ2-5; v_call: TRBV5-1; d_call: TRBD2; cdr3_aa: CASSPGLAGGVSGETQYF; cdr3_nt: TGCGCCAGCAGCCCGGGACTAGCGGGGGGAGTTTCAGGAGAGACCCAGTACTTC
clone_size: NA; j_call: TRBJ2-7; v_call: TRBV7-9; d_call: NA; cdr3_aa: CASSLVGGYEQYF; cdr3_nt: TGTGCCAGCAGCTTAGTAGGGGGTTACGAGCAGTACTTC
clone_size: NA; j_call: TRBJ2-7; v_call: TRBV7-9; d_call: TRBD2; cdr3_aa: CASSLASGKTYEQYF; cdr3_nt: TGTGCCAGCAGCTTAGCTAGCGGGAAAACCTACGAGCAGTACTTC
clone_size: NA; j_call: TRBJ2-7; v_call: TRBV7-9; d_call: TRBD2; cdr3_aa: CASSPGTSYEQYF; cdr3_nt: TGTGCCAGCAGCCCCGGGACTAGCTACGAGCAGTACTTC
clone_size: few; j_call: TRBJ2-7; v_call: TRBV4-3; d_call: TRBD2; cdr3_aa: CASSQGLAGETYEQYF; cdr3_nt: TGCGCCAGCAGCCAGGGACTAGCGGGGGAGACCTACGAGCAGTACTTC
clone_size: NA; j_call: TRBJ2-2; v_call: TRBV27; d_call: NA; cdr3_aa: CASSLSGAAAVNTGELFF; cdr3_nt: TGTGCCAGCAGTTTATCAGGCGCGGCAGCAGTAAACACCGGGGAGCTGTTTTTT
clone_size: once; j_call: TRBJ1-2; v_call: TRBV27; d_call: TRBD1; cdr3_aa: CASSSGQGYGYTF; cdr3_nt: TGTGCCAGCAGTTCTGGACAGGGATATGGCTACACCTTC
clone_size: NA; j_call: TRBJ2-7; v_call: TRBV7-5; d_call: NA; cdr3_aa: CARSFSRTERASYEQYF; cdr3_nt: TGTGCCAGAAGCTTTTCTCGGACGGAGCGGGCTTCCTACGAGCAGTACTTC
clone_size: NA; j_call: TRBJ2-1; v_call: TRBV30; d_call: TRBD1; cdr3_aa: CAWRGKGQMNEQFF; cdr3_nt: TGTGCCTGGAGAGGGAAGGGACAGATGAATGAGCAGTTCTTC
clone_size: few; j_call: TRBJ1-2; v_call: TRBV25-1; d_call: NA; cdr3_aa: CASSGKSGFQGGYTF; cdr3_nt: TGTGCCAGCAGTGGTAAATCAGGGTTTCAGGGTGGCTACACCTTC
clone_size: once; j_call: TRBJ1-2; v_call: TRBV5-1; d_call: TRBD1; cdr3_aa: CASSLAKGGRGLYGYTF; cdr3_nt: TGCGCCAGCAGCTTGGCTAAAGGGGGCAGGGGGCTCTATGGCTACACCTTC
clone_size: NA; j_call: TRBJ2-1; v_call: TRBV29-1; d_call: TRBD2; cdr3_aa: CSDRLAGGNEQFF; cdr3_nt: TGCAGCGACAGACTAGCGGGTGGCAATGAGCAGTTCTTC
clone_size: NA; j_call: TRBJ2-2; v_call: TRBV5-1; d_call: NA; cdr3_aa: CASSLDGGTGELFF; cdr3_nt: TGCGCCAGCAGCTTGGATGGGGGGACCGGGGAGCTGTTTTTT
clone_size: NA; j_call: TRBJ1-2; v_call: TRBV6-6; d_call: NA; cdr3_aa: CASSQMGYTF; cdr3_nt: TGTGCCAGCAGCCAGATGGGCTACACCTTC
clone_size: NA; j_call: TRBJ2-1; v_call: TRBV4-2; d_call: TRBD2; cdr3_aa: CASSQRTSGKGNEQFF; cdr3_nt: TGTGCCAGCAGCCAACGAACTAGCGGGAAGGGCAATGAGCAGTTCTTC
clone_size: NA; j_call: TRBJ1-1; v_call: TRBV7-8; d_call: NA; cdr3_aa: CASSSPGVGTEAFF; cdr3_nt: TGTGCCAGCAGCTCCCCAGGGGTCGGCACTGAAGCTTTCTTT
clone_size: NA; j_call: TRBJ2-1; v_call: TRBV27; d_call: TRBD2; cdr3_aa: CASSALPSGVSNEQFF; cdr3_nt: TGTGCCAGCAGTGCTCTCCCTAGCGGGGTATCCAATGAGCAGTTCTTC
clone_size: once; j_call: TRBJ2-7; v_call: TRBV7-2; d_call: TRBD1; cdr3_aa: CASRRGQGYLRSYEQYF; cdr3_nt: TGTGCCAGCAGGAGGGGACAGGGATACCTCCGGTCCTACGAGCAGTACTTC
clone_size: NA; j_call: TRBJ2-7; v_call: TRBV11-3; d_call: NA; cdr3_aa: CASSPAGSLKYEQYF; cdr3_nt: TGTGCCAGCAGCCCCGCAGGTTCGCTGAAATACGAGCAGTACTTC
clone_size: NA; j_call: TRBJ2-3; v_call: TRBV27; d_call: NA; cdr3_aa: CASSLYPPGDGRTDTQYF; cdr3_nt: TGTGCCAGCAGTTTGTACCCCCCGGGGGACGGTAGGACAGATACGCAGTATTTT
clone_size: NA; j_call: TRBJ2-1; v_call: TRBV2; d_call: TRBD2; cdr3_aa: CASKSGGAGEQFF; cdr3_nt: TGTGCCAGCAAAAGCGGGGGGGCAGGTGAGCAGTTCTTC
clone_size: once; j_call: TRBJ2-7; v_call: TRBV7-9; d_call: TRBD1; cdr3_aa: CASSLGTGGHEQYF; cdr3_nt: TGTGCCAGCAGCTTAGGGACAGGGGGCCACGAGCAGTACTTC
clone_size: NA; j_call: TRBJ2-7; v_call: TRBV5-1; d_call: TRBD1; cdr3_aa: CASSPGTGGLVSYEQYF; cdr3_nt: TGCGCCAGCAGCCCCGGGACAGGGGGCCTTGTATCCTACGAGCAGTACTTC
clone_size: few; j_call: TRBJ1-2; v_call: TRBV19; d_call: NA; cdr3_aa: CASSTDRDHYGYTF; cdr3_nt: TGTGCCAGTAGCACGGACAGAGATCACTATGGCTACACCTTC
clone_size: NA; j_call: TRBJ1-2; v_call: TRBV7-2; d_call: TRBD1; cdr3_aa: CASSLDGQGGGYTF; cdr3_nt: TGTGCCAGCAGCTTAGACGGACAGGGAGGTGGCTACACCTTC
clone_size: NA; j_call: TRBJ1-4; v_call: TRBV5-1; d_call: NA; cdr3_aa: CASSLTGLEKLFF; cdr3_nt: TGCGCCAGCAGCTTGACAGGGCTTGAAAAACTGTTTTTT
clone_size: NA; j_call: TRBJ2-4; v_call: TRBV14; d_call: NA; cdr3_aa: CASSQAGFKNIQYF; cdr3_nt: TGTGCCAGCAGCCAAGCAGGCTTCAAAAACATTCAGTACTTC
clone_size: NA; j_call: TRBJ2-3; v_call: TRBV5-4; d_call: TRBD2; cdr3_aa: CASSSLAGYSSTDTQYF; cdr3_nt: TGTGCCAGCAGCTCACTAGCGGGGTATTCTAGCACAGATACGCAGTATTTT
clone_size: NA; j_call: TRBJ2-3; v_call: TRBV7-2; d_call: NA; cdr3_aa: CASSPDTDTQYF; cdr3_nt: TGTGCCAGCAGTCCAGACACAGATACGCAGTATTTT
clone_size: NA; j_call: TRBJ2-3; v_call: TRBV4-3; d_call: NA; cdr3_aa: CASSQLMGTLSTDTQYF; cdr3_nt: TGCGCCAGCAGCCAACTCATGGGGACTCTTAGCACAGATACGCAGTATTTT
clone_size: NA; j_call: TRBJ1-5; v_call: TRBV19; d_call: NA; cdr3_aa: CASSIEGGVGQPQHF; cdr3_nt: TGTGCCAGTAGTATAGAGGGAGGGGTTGGTCAGCCCCAGCATTTT
clone_size: NA; j_call: TRBJ2-3; v_call: TRBV11-3; d_call: NA; cdr3_aa: CASSLSGVGAASTDTQYF; cdr3_nt: TGTGCCAGCAGCTTATCCGGTGTGGGAGCGGCTAGCACAGATACGCAGTATTTT
clone_size: NA; j_call: TRBJ1-1; v_call: TRBV14; d_call: NA; cdr3_aa: CASSQVYGDTEAFF; cdr3_nt: TGTGCCAGCAGCCAAGTTTACGGGGACACTGAAGCTTTCTTT
clone_size: NA; j_call: TRBJ2-3; v_call: TRBV5-5; d_call: TRBD2; cdr3_aa: CASRLLLAGEGDTQYF; cdr3_nt: TGTGCCAGCAGACTTCTTCTAGCGGGAGAGGGGGATACGCAGTATTTT
clone_size: NA; j_call: TRBJ2-5; v_call: TRBV7-9; d_call: NA; cdr3_aa: CASSLASGKETQYF; cdr3_nt: TGTGCCAGCAGCTTAGCTTCGGGGAAAGAGACCCAGTACTTC
clone_size: few; j_call: TRBJ2-5; v_call: TRBV4-3; d_call: TRBD2; cdr3_aa: CASSQGLVEETQYF; cdr3_nt: TGCGCCAGCAGCCAGGGACTAGTGGAAGAGACCCAGTACTTC
clone_size: NA; j_call: TRBJ2-1; v_call: TRBV30; d_call: TRBD1; cdr3_aa: CAWYRGNEQFF; cdr3_nt: TGTGCCTGGTACAGGGGCAATGAGCAGTTCTTC
clone_size: NA; j_call: TRBJ2-1; v_call: TRBV13; d_call: TRBD2; cdr3_aa: CASSFTSGGTYNEQFF; cdr3_nt: TGTGCCAGCAGCTTTACTAGCGGGGGAACCTACAATGAGCAGTTCTTC
clone_size: NA; j_call: TRBJ1-1; v_call: TRBV11-3; d_call: TRBD1; cdr3_aa: CASSSRTGGAFF; cdr3_nt: TGTGCCAGCAGCTCTCGCACAGGGGGAGCTTTCTTT
clone_size: few; j_call: TRBJ2-7; v_call: TRBV29-1; d_call: TRBD1; cdr3_aa: CSVHTWDRGGDEQYF; cdr3_nt: TGCAGCGTACATACCTGGGACAGGGGGGGAGACGAGCAGTACTTC
clone_size: NA; j_call: TRBJ2-1; v_call: TRBV7-3; d_call: TRBD2; cdr3_aa: CASSFQAGGENGKQFF; cdr3_nt: TGTGCCAGCAGCTTCCAAGCGGGAGGGGAGAACGGGAAGCAGTTCTTC
clone_size: NA; j_call: TRBJ2-3; v_call: TRBV5-4; d_call: NA; cdr3_aa: CASSSQGNTQYF; cdr3_nt: TGTGCCAGCAGCTCACAGGGTAATACGCAGTATTTT
clone_size: few; j_call: TRBJ2-1; v_call: TRBV6-4; d_call: TRBD1; cdr3_aa: CAKGTVDNEQFF; cdr3_nt: TGTGCCAAGGGGACAGTCGACAATGAGCAGTTCTTC